A selection of T cell receptor beta chains follows, all from one sample in a study of blood T cell repertoires in COVID-19. Assay used: immunoSEQ multiplex PCR; TCRdb lists only in-frame clones, some missing. The sample includes about 480,000 clones, approximately 90% of them seen just once. Sequencing was carried out using peripheral blood. Receptors were obtained from a woman in her 50s with COVID-19, enrolled during active disease. Each CDR3 is given with its conserved first and last residue. D genes are given only for firm matches. For some rows the clone size is stated as once, few or many, or as a class when expanded; others skip it.

>.|TRBV25-1|.|TRBJ1-1
TGTGCCAGCAGTGGGACACCGAACACTGAAGCTTTCTTT
CASSGTPNTEAFF
>.|TRBV9|.|TRBJ1-3
TGTGCCAGCAGCCTCCTAGGAGCCTCTGGAAACACCATATATTTT
CASSLLGASGNTIYF
>.|TRBV12-3/TRBV12-4|TRBD1|TRBJ2-5
TGTGCCAGCAGACAGGGGGCGTGGGAGACCCAGTACTTC
CASRQGAWETQYF
>.|TRBV2|.|TRBJ1-5
TGTGCCAGCAGTGAAGCGCTTGGAGGCAATCAGCCCCAGCATTTT
CASSEALGGNQPQHF
>few|TRBV4-1|.|TRBJ1-2
TGCGCCAGCAGCCAAGGACAGGCCTACTATGGCTACACCTTC
CASSQGQAYYGYTF
>.|TRBV5-6|TRBD1|TRBJ1-4
TGTGCCAGCAGCACCAGGTCCGGGACAGGGGGCGAAAAACTGTTTTTT
CASSTRSGTGGEKLFF
>once|TRBV3-1/TRBV3-2|.|TRBJ1-2
TGTGCCAGCAGCCAACAGGGCGGCAATGGCTACACCTTC
CASSQQGGNGYTF
>.|TRBV11-3|.|TRBJ2-3
TGTGCCAGCAGCTTTGGGCCACCACCGGCTCATACGCAGTATTTT
CASSFGPPPAHTQYF
>.|TRBV19|.|TRBJ1-2
TGTGCCAGTAGTATCACGGCGGTCTATGGCTACACCTTC
CASSITAVYGYTF
>.|TRBV3-1/TRBV3-2|.|TRBJ2-1
TGTGCCAGCAGCCGGGGCAGGAGCTCCTACAATGAGCAGTTCTTC
CASSRGRSSYNEQFF
>.|TRBV5-6|.|TRBJ2-7
TGTGCCAGCAGCTTGGGCCTACGGTACGAGCAGTACTTC
CASSLGLRYEQYF
>.|TRBV6-1|TRBD2|TRBJ2-2
TGTGCCAGCAGTGTCCTAGCGGGATACGCGACCGGGGAGCTGTTTTTT
CASSVLAGYATGELFF
>.|TRBV15|.|TRBJ1-1
TGTGCCACCAGCAGTGGACAGCCGAACACTGAAGCTTTCTTT
CATSSGQPNTEAFF
>.|TRBV6-6|TRBD1|TRBJ2-5
TGTGCCAGCAGGGGGGACAGGGGGGTAATTGTGGCCCAGTACTTC
CASRGDRGVIVAQYF
>.|TRBV12-3/TRBV12-4|TRBD1|TRBJ2-7
TGTGCCAGCAGTTTCGACAGGGGCCACGAGCAGTACTTC
CASSFDRGHEQYF
>.|TRBV18|TRBD2|TRBJ2-6
TGTGCCAGCTCACCACTAGGGGCAGCGGGAGCTGGGGCCAACGTCCTGACTTTC
CASSPLGAAGAGANVLTF
>.|TRBV3-1/TRBV3-2|.|TRBJ2-2
TGTGCCAGCAGCCAAGATCCCACAGGGCGCACCGGGGAGCTGTTTTTT
CASSQDPTGRTGELFF
>.|TRBV19|.|TRBJ2-7
TGTGCCAGTAGTATAGATCCTGTCGGCAGGGGAAGGGACGAGCAGTACTTC
CASSIDPVGRGRDEQYF
>.|TRBV5-1|TRBD1|TRBJ1-1
TGCGCCAGCAGCTTCCGGCAACCTGGGACAGGGGGTTACACTGAAGCTTTCTTT
CASSFRQPGTGGYTEAFF
>.|TRBV10-3|.|TRBJ1-1
TGTGCCATCAGCGCGGAAAGCACTGAAGCTTTCTTT
CAISAESTEAFF
>.|TRBV12-3/TRBV12-4|.|TRBJ2-5
TGTGCCAGCAGGATAGGGGCTCTGGAGACCCAGTACTTC
CASRIGALETQYF
>.|TRBV7-7|TRBD2|TRBJ2-1
TGTGCCAGCAGCATTACTAGCGGGGGGGATAATGAGCAGTTCTTC
CASSITSGGDNEQFF
>.|TRBV18|.|TRBJ1-5
TGTGCCAGCTCGGGACTGCGCAATCAGCCCCAGCATTTT
CASSGLRNQPQHF
>.|TRBV3-1/TRBV3-2|TRBD1|TRBJ1-1
TGTGCCAGCAGCTTCCGCGAGGGGGCCACTGAAGCTTTCTTT
CASSFREGATEAFF
>.|TRBV6-1|TRBD2|TRBJ2-7
TGTGCCAGCAGTGAAAGACTAGCGGGGTTCTACGAGCAGTACTTC
CASSERLAGFYEQYF
>.|TRBV6-1|TRBD2|TRBJ2-5
TGTGCCAGCAGTGAAGGGCTAGCGGGTATGCAGACCCAGTACTTC
CASSEGLAGMQTQYF
>.|TRBV7-9|.|TRBJ1-1
TGTGCCAGCAGCTTAGTACAGGGCCCGAACACTGAAGCTTTCTTT
CASSLVQGPNTEAFF
>.|TRBV9|.|TRBJ2-2
TGTGCCAGCAGCGTAGTATCCGGGGAGCTGTTTTTT
CASSVVSGELFF
>.|TRBV4-1|TRBD1|TRBJ1-3
TGCGCCAGCAGCCAAGAGGAACTCATAGGGGGCGGTGGAAACACCATATATTTT
CASSQEELIGGGGNTIYF
>.|TRBV28|.|TRBJ1-1
TGTGCCAGCACTCTTGGAGGTTGGGTTTCGGGCACTGAAGCTTTCTTT
CASTLGGWVSGTEAFF
>.|TRBV11-2|.|TRBJ2-3
TGTGCCAGCAGCTTAGACGTGTTCGGGCGGGGCTTTAGCACAGATACGCAGTATTTT
CASSLDVFGRGFSTDTQYF
>.|TRBV12-5|TRBD1|TRBJ2-1
TGTGCTAGTGGCTGGGACAGGGTGGGTGAGCAGTTCTTC
CASGWDRVGEQFF